Below, 18 T cell receptor beta chains from the same sample are listed, as sequenced in a study of blood T cell repertoires in COVID-19. Method: immunoSEQ multiplex PCR; TCRdb's copy keeps in-frame clones and lacks some. In the table there are approximately 220,000 clones, roughly 85% of which are singletons. The sequencing input was PBMCs or T cells enriched from blood (not recorded which). These receptors originate from a woman between 35 and 50 years old who had been exposed to COVID-19.

This chain joins TRBV6-5 and TRBJ1-2, with a possible D match to TRBD1 (5 bases). This CDR3 spans 13 amino acids. Deletions cut 6 bases from V and 7 bases from J, with 15 bases between. Germline values: CDR1 MNHEY, CDR2 SVGAGI. The CDR3 region is CASSPSTRVGYTF. The CDR3 DNA reads TGTGCCAGCAGCCCATCCACCAGGGTTGGCTACACCTTC.

For this clone: Distinct nucleotide sequences in the sample also encode this CDR3. The chain recombines TRBV7-2 with TRBJ2-7; 11 positions agree with TRBD2. The germline V gene has CDR1 SGHTA and CDR2 FQGNSA. CDR3 length: 15 amino acids. J gave up 0 bases and V 5 bases, and 3 bases lay outside the gene matches. DNA of the CDR3: TGTGCCAGCAGCCGGACTAGCGGGTTCTCCTACGAGCAGTACTTC. It encodes CASSRTSGFSYEQYF.

The chain is built from TRBV7-2 and TRBJ1-4; TRBD1 might be the D (5 bases). The V end was cut by 5 bases, the J end by 5 bases, with 15 bases between. The germline gives CDR1 SGHTA, CDR2 FQGNSA. There are 15 residues in the CDR3. CDR3 sequence: CASSREGVRNEKLFF. Written as DNA, the CDR3 is TGTGCCAGCAGCCGCGAAGGGGTTCGGAATGAAAAACTGTTTTTT.

There are a few counts of this clone. J is TRBJ2-2 and V is TRBV7-3; D is possibly TRBD2 (5 bases). Trimming took 1 base from V and 2 from J, leaving 11 bases between them. The V gene's germline CDR1 is SGHTA and CDR2 FQGTGA. CDR3 length: 16 residues. CDR3 DNA: TGTGCCAGCAGCTTAAATCCGGGGAGAAACACCGGGGAGCTGTTTTTT. Residues: CASSLNPGRNTGELFF. The full variable domain, completed using reference TRBV7-3 and TRBJ2-2, is GAGVSQTPSNKVTEKGKYVELRCDPISGHTALYWYRQSLGQGPEFLIYFQGTGAADDSGLPNDRFFAVRPEGSVSTLKIQRTERGDSAVYLCASSLNPGRNTGELFFGEGSRLTVL.

The CDR3 DNA sequence: TGTGCCAGCAGCAGGCCAAGGGGGAAAGTTGACGGGGGCTACACCTTC. It is translated as CASSRPRGKVDGGYTF. This chain connects TRBV21-1 to TRBJ1-2; the table's D call, TRBD1, was not checked against the DNA. TRBV21-1 is given as a pseudogene. The CDR3 is 16 residues long.

This clone has more than one count but fewer than ten. The V and J genes are TRBV13 and TRBJ1-1, with D possibly matching TRBD1 (6 bases). Germline V CDR1 and CDR2: PRHDT, FYEKMQ (reference sequence). V dropped 3 bases and J dropped 1 base, with 15 bases sitting between them. The CDR3 extends over 16 amino acids. CDR3 in amino acids: CASSLQQGGTNTEAFF. The CDR3 DNA is TGTGCCAGCAGCTTGCAACAGGGAGGGACGAACACTGAAGCTTTCTTT.

The chain employs TRBV7-2 and TRBJ1-2; D is perhaps TRBD1 (6 bases). This CDR3 contains 13 residues. The V gene's germline CDR1 is SGHTA and CDR2 FQGNSA. The V and J ends lost 7 bases and 8 bases respectively, with 17 bases between them. As DNA, the CDR3 is TGTGCCAGCACCTTGGCACAGGGAAGGGGCTACACCTTC. This encodes CASTLAQGRGYTF.

This clone occurred once. V is TRBV11-2 and J is TRBJ1-5; 10 bases fit TRBD1. The CDR3 extends over 15 amino acids. V gave up 5 bases and J gave up 2 bases; unmatched junction bases: 3. The germline V gene encodes CDR1 SGHAT and CDR2 FQNNGV. CDR3 nucleotide sequence: TGTGCCAGCAGCACCGGGACAGGGGGCAATCAGCCCCAGCATTTT. This sequence encodes CASSTGTGGNQPQHF. Looking up the rest from reference TRBV11-2 and TRBJ1-5 gives the full variable domain: EAGVAQSPRYKIIEKRQSVAFWCNPISGHATLYWYQQILGQGPKLLIQFQNNGVVDDSQLPKDRFSAERLKGVDSTLKIQPAKLEDSAVYLCASSTGTGGNQPQHFGDGTRLSIL.

The chain employs TRBV19 and TRBJ1-1; the D gene is possibly TRBD1 (5 bases). The CDR3 has 13 amino acids. Trimming removed 6 bases from V and 2 bases from J, with 10 bases in between. Germline lookup yields CDR1 LNHDA and CDR2 SQIVND (reference sequence). CDR3: CASSKTGNTEAFF. DNA for the CDR3: TGTGCCAGTAGCAAAACAGGTAACACTGAAGCTTTCTTT.

The chain couples TRBV28 to TRBJ1-2; TRBD1 aligns across 7 bases. CDR1 is MDHEN, CDR2 SYDVKM, per germline. The V segment lost 5 bases and the J segment 7 bases; nucleotides outside the gene matches: 10. The length of the CDR3 is 14 residues. CDR3 coding DNA: TGTGCCAGCAGTCTCAGACAGGGTATGAGTGGCTACACCTTC. Translated: CASSLRQGMSGYTF.

V is TRBV5-1 and J is TRBJ2-5; 8 bases align to TRBD2. V shed 6 bases, J shed 1 base, and the junction held 8 bases outside the gene matches. The CDR3 is 15 amino acids. Looked up from germline, CDR1 is SGHRS and CDR2 is YFSETQ. DNA for the CDR3: TGCGCCAGCACTGAATTAGCGGGACCCCAAGAGACCCAGTACTTC. As protein: CASTELAGPQETQYF.

The table lists this clone with a few counts. The chain carries TRBV5-1 and TRBJ1-1; D possibly corresponds to TRBD1 (5 bases). Germline CDR1 and CDR2: SGHRS and YFSETQ. V was pared by 4 bases and J by 4 bases, with 20 bases between. This CDR3 spans 16 amino acids. The CDR3 nucleotides are TGCGCCAGCAGCCCCCTCGCTATGAGCGGGGGCACTGAAGCTTTCTTT. Protein: CASSPLAMSGGTEAFF.

The rearrangement uses TRBV5-1 and TRBJ1-6; TRBD1 matches at 8 bases. CDR1 and CDR2 (germline): SGHRS, YFSETQ. CDR3 length: 19 residues. Trimming at V came to 0 bases and at J to 3 bases, leaving 11 bases not matched to a gene. The chain's CDR3 is CASSLDGQGALLYNSPLHF. The CDR3 nucleotides are TGCGCCAGCAGCTTGGATGGACAGGGAGCCCTACTCTATAATTCACCCCTCCACTTT.

CDR3 in DNA: TGTGCCAGCATCCGGGGAAGCTATGGCTACACCTTC. Protein product: CASIRGSYGYTF. The chain is built from TRBV28 and TRBJ1-2; D is unresolved. The V gene lost 7 bases and the J gene lost 4 bases, with 10 bases spanning the gap. Germline-derived CDR1 and CDR2 are MDHEN and SYDVKM. CDR3 length: 12 amino acids.

The chain links TRBV6-4 to TRBJ2-3, with TRBD2 identical over 9 bases. Germline lookup yields CDR1 MRHNA and CDR2 SNTAGT. The V segment lost 2 bases and the J segment 0 bases; nucleotides outside the gene matches: 3. The CDR3 runs to 16 residues. For the CDR3, the DNA is TGTGCCAGCAGTGACGCAGCGGGGGGTAGCACAGATACGCAGTATTTT. Translation gives CASSDAAGGSTDTQYF.

The V call is TRBV28, the J call TRBJ1-1; D gene ambiguous. V was pared by 5 bases and J by 2 bases, with 3 bases between. The CDR3 has 11 amino acids. The germline gives CDR1 MDHEN, CDR2 SYDVKM. CDR3 region: CASSRNTEAFF. The CDR3 bases are TGTGCCAGCAGTCGTAACACTGAAGCTTTCTTT.

The V gene is TRBV19, the J gene TRBJ2-6; D is possibly TRBD2 (6 bases). Germline CDR1 reads LNHDA; CDR2 reads SQIVND (reference sequence). The CDR3 runs to 15 residues. V lost 3 bases and J 3 bases, leaving 9 bases between the germline ends. The CDR3 spells CASSMEGSGANVLTF. CDR3 DNA sequence: TGTGCCAGTAGTATGGAGGGCAGTGGGGCCAACGTCCTGACTTTC.

On this clone: The sample contains more than one DNA sequence encoding this CDR3. The rearrangement uses TRBV5-4 and TRBJ2-1; TRBD2 is a possible D gene (7 bases). V lost 4 bases to trimming and J lost 2 bases, with 10 bases between them. This CDR3 is built from 14 residues. Germline CDR1 reads SGHNT; CDR2 reads YYREEE (reference sequence). In DNA, the CDR3 is TGTGCCAGCAGCCTCGGGGGGCCCTACAATGAGCAGTTCTTC. Its translation: CASSLGGPYNEQFF.